The rows below give T cell receptor beta chains drawn from one sample of a study of T cell changes during pregnancy in multiple sclerosis. The data were produced by immunoSEQ multiplex PCR, yet TCRdb's version contains in-frame clones alone and is incomplete. The sample has about 36,000 clones, more than 70% seen once; the top ten hold over 0.5%. Material: CD4+ T cells from peripheral blood mononuclear cells, obtained in the first trimester of pregnancy. The origin of the receptors is a female donor with multiple sclerosis, enrolled in a pregnancy study. Both conserved end residues are part of each CDR3. Each record gives: D gene, clone size, J gene, V gene, CDR3 DNA, CDR3 protein. A D gene is named only where the DNA matches it firmly. Rows give clone size only sometimes, using once, few, many, or a class for an expanded clone.

D gene: -
clone size: -
J gene: TRBJ1-3
V gene: TRBV19
CDR3 DNA: TGTGCCAGTAGTCACTCTGGAAACACCATATATTTT
CDR3 protein: CASSHSGNTIYF

D gene: -
clone size: -
J gene: TRBJ2-3
V gene: TRBV5-1
CDR3 DNA: TGCGCCAGCAGCCAGGGGTCTAGCACAGATACGCAGTATTTT
CDR3 protein: CASSQGSSTDTQYF

D gene: TRBD2
clone size: -
J gene: TRBJ2-1
V gene: TRBV4-1
CDR3 DNA: TGCGCCAGCAGCCAAGAAGGACGGCGGGGGAATGAGCAGTTCTTC
CDR3 protein: CASSQEGRRGNEQFF

D gene: TRBD2
clone size: -
J gene: TRBJ2-2
V gene: TRBV5-1
CDR3 DNA: TGCGCCAGCAGGTTGGGACTAGCGACAAACACCGGGGAGCTGTTTTTT
CDR3 protein: CASRLGLATNTGELFF

D gene: TRBD1
clone size: -
J gene: TRBJ1-2
V gene: TRBV7-8
CDR3 DNA: TGTGCCAGCAGCCAACAGGGGGAGCATGGCTACACCTTC
CDR3 protein: CASSQQGEHGYTF

D gene: TRBD1
clone size: -
J gene: TRBJ1-5
V gene: TRBV19
CDR3 DNA: TGTGCCAGTAGTCCCGCCGGGACAGGGGAATATAGCAATCAGCCCCAGCATTTT
CDR3 protein: CASSPAGTGEYSNQPQHF

D gene: TRBD1
clone size: -
J gene: TRBJ2-5
V gene: TRBV28
CDR3 DNA: TGTGCCAGCAGTAAGCTGGACAGGGAGGAGACCCAGTACTTC
CDR3 protein: CASSKLDREETQYF

D gene: TRBD1
clone size: -
J gene: TRBJ2-7
V gene: TRBV28
CDR3 DNA: TGTGCCAGCAGTTTGGGGACAGTAAACTACGAGCAGTACTTC
CDR3 protein: CASSLGTVNYEQYF

D gene: -
clone size: few
J gene: TRBJ1-2
V gene: TRBV6-5
CDR3 DNA: TGTGCCAGCAGTTGGAAAGGGGACACTGGCTACACCTTC
CDR3 protein: CASSWKGDTGYTF

D gene: TRBD1
clone size: -
J gene: TRBJ1-2
V gene: TRBV2
CDR3 DNA: TGTGCCAGCAGAGATCCAACCGGGACAGGGTATGGCTACACCTTC
CDR3 protein: CASRDPTGTGYGYTF

D gene: TRBD1
clone size: once
J gene: TRBJ2-2
V gene: TRBV10-3
CDR3 DNA: TGTGCCAGTTGGACAGGGGTTGCCGGGGAGCTGTTTTTT
CDR3 protein: CASWTGVAGELFF

D gene: -
clone size: -
J gene: TRBJ1-2
V gene: TRBV18
CDR3 DNA: TGTGCCAGCTCACCGGGGCAAGCCGATGGCTACACCTTC
CDR3 protein: CASSPGQADGYTF

D gene: -
clone size: -
J gene: TRBJ2-3
V gene: TRBV30
CDR3 DNA: TGTGCCTGGGCCGGACAGTTCCCCACAGATACGCAGTATTTT
CDR3 protein: CAWAGQFPTDTQYF

D gene: TRBD2
clone size: -
J gene: TRBJ2-1
V gene: TRBV6-5
CDR3 DNA: TGTGCCAGCAGTTTCGACCCTAGGCAGCGGGGGGCTGAGCAGTTCTTC
CDR3 protein: CASSFDPRQRGAEQFF

D gene: -
clone size: -
J gene: TRBJ1-1
V gene: TRBV5-1
CDR3 DNA: TGCGCCAGCAGATTTGGCACCATGAACACTGAAGCTTTCTTT
CDR3 protein: CASRFGTMNTEAFF

D gene: -
clone size: -
J gene: TRBJ1-5
V gene: TRBV18
CDR3 DNA: TGTGCCAGCTCGCCGACTTTATATCAGCCCCAGCATTTT
CDR3 protein: CASSPTLYQPQHF

D gene: -
clone size: -
J gene: TRBJ1-4
V gene: TRBV6-1
CDR3 DNA: TGTGCCAGCAGTGAACGGGGAGGGGATGAAAAACTGTTTTTT
CDR3 protein: CASSERGGDEKLFF

D gene: -
clone size: -
J gene: TRBJ2-7
V gene: TRBV6-1
CDR3 DNA: TGTGCCAGCACCGGGGGGCGGATATCCTACGAGCAGTACTTC
CDR3 protein: CASTGGRISYEQYF

D gene: TRBD2
clone size: -
J gene: TRBJ2-3
V gene: TRBV10-3
CDR3 DNA: TGTGCCATCAGTGAGTGGAGCGGGAAGACCACAGATACGCAGTATTTT
CDR3 protein: CAISEWSGKTTDTQYF

D gene: TRBD1
clone size: -
J gene: TRBJ2-7
V gene: TRBV28
CDR3 DNA: TGTGCCAGCAGTCCAGCGGGACAGGGCTCCTACGAGCAGTACTTC
CDR3 protein: CASSPAGQGSYEQYF

D gene: -
clone size: -
J gene: TRBJ2-1
V gene: TRBV27
CDR3 DNA: TGTGCCAGCAGTTTATTGGGTACTAGAACCTATGAGCAGTTCTTC
CDR3 protein: CASSLLGTRTYEQFF

D gene: -
clone size: -
J gene: TRBJ2-6
V gene: TRBV7-3
CDR3 DNA: TGTGCCAGCAGCCACCGCCCCGGGTCCGGGGCCAACGTCCTGACTTTC
CDR3 protein: CASSHRPGSGANVLTF

D gene: -
clone size: -
J gene: TRBJ2-1
V gene: TRBV7-3
CDR3 DNA: TGTGCCAGCAGCTTCTCGACAGGTCATTGGGATGAGCAGTTCTTC
CDR3 protein: CASSFSTGHWDEQFF

D gene: TRBD2
clone size: -
J gene: TRBJ2-3
V gene: TRBV18
CDR3 DNA: TGTGCCAGCACCCGGACTAGCGGGAGCACAGATACGCAGTATTTT
CDR3 protein: CASTRTSGSTDTQYF

D gene: -
clone size: -
J gene: TRBJ1-4
V gene: TRBV19
CDR3 DNA: TGTGCCAGTAGTTTTTCCAGGGTCTCCGCCTATGAAAAACTGTTTTTT
CDR3 protein: CASSFSRVSAYEKLFF

D gene: -
clone size: -
J gene: TRBJ2-2
V gene: TRBV5-1
CDR3 DNA: TGCGCCAGCAGCTTGGAGAGGACAGACCACGGGGAGCTGTTTTTT
CDR3 protein: CASSLERTDHGELFF

D gene: TRBD2
clone size: -
J gene: TRBJ2-2
V gene: TRBV7-2
CDR3 DNA: TGTGCCAGCAGCGCCACTAGCGGGGGGAGGGGGGAGCTGTTTTTT
CDR3 protein: CASSATSGGRGELFF